These 27 T cell receptor beta chains were sequenced from one sample in a study of T-cell reconstitution after alpha-beta-depleted transplantation in children (dated by TCRdb to the mid-2010s). To prepare the library, PCR was applied. TCRdb names Illumina HiSeq 2500 as the instrument used. To normalize quantification of the TCRbeta repertoire, the TCR libraries were built with molecular barcoding that relied on unique molecular identifiers. TCRdb trimmed public reads at Q25 via fastp, called clones via MiXCR and kept in-frame beta chains. Every distinct CDR3 protein forms one entry, paired with its most common genes and DNA. This sample gives approximately 240,000 distinct CDR3 sequences in total; approximately 9.9% of them show up just once. The biggest ten clones account for 5% to 5.5% of the sample. This specimen consisted of PBMCs from the stem cell graft donor, obtained from the stem cell graft. The receptor set was obtained from a human donor who donated a stem cell graft to a child with SCID.

The genes are TRBV7-2 and TRBJ1-5, with D tentatively TRBD1 (5 bases). CDR3 length: 14 residues. The V end lost 0 bases, the J end lost 9 bases, and 12 bases lay between the germline ends. The germline V gene encodes CDR1 SGHTA and CDR2 FQGNSA. The DNA of the CDR3 is TGTGCCAGCAGCTTAGCTGGGGCTCGGCCGCCCCAGCATTTT. As protein: CASSLAGARPPQHF.

This clonotype has ten or more counts. The genes are TRBV20-1 and TRBJ2-3; possibly TRBD2 for D (5 bases). The CDR3 is 15 amino acids. Germline lookup yields CDR1 DFQATT and CDR2 SNEGSKA (reference sequence). Trimming took 3 bases from V and 0 from J, leaving 13 bases between them. CDR3 DNA: TGCAGTGCTAGCCCCCCGCGGGTTAGCACAGATACGCAGTATTTT. This translates into CSASPPRVSTDTQYF.

This clonotype was observed a handful of times. V and J are TRBV3-1 and TRBJ1-1; the D gene is possibly TRBD1 (6 bases). Trimming removed 3 bases at V and 9 bases at J, with 23 bases between. The CDR3 runs 16 residues. Germline V gene sequence: CDR1 LGHDT, CDR2 YNNKEL (reference sequence). The CDR3 DNA is TGTGCCAGCAGCCAGAGCTTGGAGGGTAGGGGGGATAAAGCTTTCTTT. Residues: CASSQSLEGRGDKAFF. Full variable domain (missing parts from reference TRBV3-1 and TRBJ1-1): DTAVSQTPKYLVTQMGNDKSIKCEQNLGHDTMYWYKQDSKKFLKIMFSYNNKELIINETVPNRFSPKSPDKAHLNLHINSLELGDSAVYFCASSQSLEGRGDKAFFGQGTRLTVV.

The table lists this clonotype with many counts. The chain is built from TRBV5-1 and TRBJ2-6; unclear D gene. Trimming removed 1 base from V and 0 bases from J, with 5 bases in between. The germline V gene has CDR1 SGHRS and CDR2 YFSETQ. The CDR3 totals 15 residues. CDR3 loop: CASSLISSGANVLTF. CDR3 DNA sequence: TGCGCCAGCAGCTTGATTAGCTCTGGGGCCAACGTCCTGACTTTC. Full variable domain (rest looked up from reference TRBV5-1 and TRBJ2-6): KAGVTQTPRYLIKTRGQQVTLSCSPISGHRSVSWYQQTPGQGLQFLFEYFSETQRNKGNFPGRFSGRQFSNSRSEMNVSTLELGDSALYLCASSLISSGANVLTFGAGSRLTVL.

This clonotype has ten or more counts. The CDR3 nucleotides are TGTGCCAGCAGCACTCTAGCGGGGAAGTACAATGAGCAGTTCTTC. It translates to CASSTLAGKYNEQFF. The chain employs TRBV5-6 and TRBJ2-1, with TRBD2 matching 9 bases. Germline CDR1 SGHDT, CDR2 YYEEEE. This CDR3 spans 15 amino acids. J was trimmed by 4 bases and V by 4 bases; bases with no gene match: 6.

This clonotype was picked up many times. The chain recombines TRBV27 with TRBJ2-3; 14 nucleotides line up with TRBD2. The CDR3 loop spans 18 amino acids. V lost 0 bases, J lost 5 bases, and 7 bases stayed unmatched. The germline CDR1 and CDR2 sequences are MNHEY and SMNVEV (reference sequence). The CDR3 here is CASSLSKTSGGAGDTQYF. The CDR3 DNA reads TGTGCCAGCAGTTTATCGAAGACTAGCGGGGGGGCGGGAGATACGCAGTATTTT.

The gene calls are TRBV2 and TRBJ2-1; D gene uncertain. The V and J ends lost 7 bases and 4 bases respectively, with 11 bases between them. Germline V gives CDR1 SNHLY, CDR2 FYNNEI. This CDR3 is built from 13 residues. CDR3 in DNA: TGTGCCAGCACCCCAGAAAATTACAATGAGCAGTTCTTC. Its translation is CASTPENYNEQFF.

This clonotype appeared many times. This chain joins TRBV20-1 and TRBJ2-3; TRBD1 matches 9 bases. The CDR3 loop spans 14 amino acids. Trimming at V came to 6 bases and at J to 1 base, leaving 5 bases not matched to a gene. Germline values: CDR1 DFQATT, CDR2 SNEGSKA (reference sequence). CDR3 coding DNA: TGCAGTGCCGAACAGGGGGCCCGCACAGATACGCAGTATTTT. Translating gives CSAEQGARTDTQYF.

This clonotype showed up many times. The V and J genes are TRBV5-8 and TRBJ2-1, with TRBD1 matching 9 bases. Trimming took 1 base from V and 6 from J; bases not matched to a gene: 5. In germline, CDR1 is SGHTS, CDR2 YDEGEE. CDR3 size: 15 residues. The CDR3 sequence is CASSLRGQGFNEQFF. For the CDR3, the DNA is TGTGCCAGCAGCTTGCGGGGACAGGGATTCAATGAGCAGTTCTTC.

The sample holds many counts of this clonotype. The chain employs TRBV4-2 and TRBJ1-1; no definite D call. This CDR3 has 13 amino acids. CDR1 is LGHNA and CDR2 is YNFKEQ in the germline V gene. Trimming took 0 bases from V and 8 from J, leaving 10 bases between them. CDR3 in DNA: TGTGCCAGCAGCCAAGATGTCACGGGGGAAGCTTTCTTT. It yields the protein CASSQDVTGEAFF.

The chain combines TRBV18 with TRBJ2-2; the match to TRBD2 covers 8 bases. Germline V CDR1 and CDR2: KGHSH, LQKENI. The V gene end was trimmed by 5 bases and the J gene end by 2 bases; junction bases not matched to a gene: 7. The CDR3 spans 16 residues. The CDR3 loop reads CASSATSAVNTGELFF. The CDR3 DNA sequence: TGTGCCAGCTCAGCGACTAGCGCGGTTAACACCGGGGAGCTGTTTTTT. Full variable domain (outside the CDR3, taken from reference TRBV18 and TRBJ2-2): NAGVMQNPRHLVRRRGQEARLRCSPMKGHSHVYWYRQLPEEGLKFMVYLQKENIIDESGMPKERFSAEFPKEGPSILRIQQVVRGDSAAYFCASSATSAVNTGELFFGEGSRLTVL.

This clonotype was seen repeatedly, ten times or more. The V and J genes are TRBV20-1 and TRBJ2-6, with 7 bases aligning to TRBD1. Germline V gene lookup returns CDR1 DFQATT and CDR2 SNEGSKA (reference sequence). CDR3 length: 12 residues. V lost 6 bases and J lost 8; bases outside the gene matches: 4. In DNA form, the CDR3 reads TGCAGTGCAGTACAGGGGTCCAACGTCCTGACTTTC. This codes for CSAVQGSNVLTF.

This clonotype came up many times. This chain joins TRBV7-3 and TRBJ1-1; the D gene is possibly TRBD1 (5 bases). Trimming removed 0 bases from V and 1 base from J, with 9 bases in between. CDR1 SGHTA and CDR2 FQGTGA come from the germline V gene. The CDR3 contains 15 residues. The chain's CDR3 is CASSLTRGENTEAFF. The CDR3 region has the DNA TGTGCCAGCAGCTTAACCCGGGGGGAGAACACTGAAGCTTTCTTT.

Note on this clonotype: A much larger clonotype is one base distant, so this may be a read error. The J gene is TRBJ1-2, the V gene TRBV7-8; weak D call: TRBD1 (6 bases). The V gene's germline CDR1 is SGHVS and CDR2 FQNEAQ. CDR3 size: 15 residues. The CDR3 DNA reads as TGTGCCAGCAGCTTTAGGGCAGGGGTCGACTATGGCTACCCCTTC. This gives the protein CASSFRAGVDYGYPF.

The table lists this clonotype with many counts. The V call is TRBV7-2, the J call TRBJ1-1; D is unresolved. This CDR3 is built from 13 residues. V was shortened by 3 bases and J by 0 bases, with 5 bases between the two germline ends. CDR1 SGHTA and CDR2 FQGNSA come from the germline V gene. CDR3 sequence: CASSFGLNTEAFF. DNA for the CDR3: TGTGCCAGCAGCTTTGGATTGAACACTGAAGCTTTCTTT. The full variable domain, completed using reference TRBV7-2 and TRBJ1-1, is GAGVSQSPSNKVTEKGKDVELRCDPISGHTALYWYRQSLGQGLEFLIYFQGNSAPDKSGLPSDRFSAERTGGSVSTLTIQRTQQEDSAVYLCASSFGLNTEAFFGQGTRLTVV.

Many counts were recorded for this clonotype. This chain connects TRBV2 to TRBJ1-1; D gene unclear. V lost 5 bases and J lost 0, with 7 bases in between. This CDR3 comprises 13 residues. Germline loops: CDR1 SNHLY, CDR2 FYNNEI. The CDR3 loop reads CASSRRMNTEAFF. CDR3 DNA: TGTGCCAGCAGTAGGCGGATGAACACTGAAGCTTTCTTT.

This clonotype occurred many times. The J gene is TRBJ1-2, the V gene TRBV7-9, with a weak D call TRBD1 (5 bases). V lost 4 bases, J lost 3 bases, and 9 bases lay in between. Germline V gene sequence: CDR1 SEHNR, CDR2 FQNEAQ (reference sequence). This CDR3 is 13 amino acids long. CDR3 nucleotides: TGTGCCAGCAGCTCGGACAAGGACTATGGCTACACCTTC. Translating gives CASSSDKDYGYTF.

V and J are TRBV7-3 and TRBJ2-6, with a weak D call TRBD2 (6 bases). The CDR3 runs 16 residues. Trimming took 2 bases from V and 4 from J, leaving 12 bases between them. Per the germline V gene, CDR1 is SGHTA and CDR2 is FQGTGA. This chain's CDR3 is CASSLLGGSGANVLTF. The CDR3 DNA sequence: TGTGCCAGCAGCTTACTGGGGGGATCGGGGGCCAACGTCCTGACTTTC.

This clonotype was seen at least ten times. The rearrangement joins TRBV25-1 to TRBJ1-6, with D tentatively TRBD1 (6 bases). The CDR3 is made up of 16 amino acids. Germline loops: CDR1 MGHDK, CDR2 SYGVNS. V was shortened by 1 base and J by 7 bases, with 14 bases between the two germline ends. CDR3 protein: CASSEFQGSVNSPLHF. The CDR3 DNA follows: TGTGCCAGCAGTGAATTCCAGGGGTCTGTAAATTCACCCCTCCACTTT.

The chain is built from TRBV18 and TRBJ2-1; D is undetermined. The ends were cut back, 6 bases at V and 4 bases at J, with 16 bases in the middle. Germline V gene data show CDR1 as KGHSH and CDR2 as LQKENI. This CDR3 has 15 residues. CDR3 protein: CASSPDAGTYNEQFF. In DNA, the CDR3 is TGTGCCAGCTCGCCGGACGCAGGTACTTACAATGAGCAGTTCTTC.

This clonotype was seen ten or more times. V gene TRBV5-1 combines with J gene TRBJ2-2, with D unresolved. V lost 2 bases, J lost 5 bases, and 7 bases lay in between. Germline lookup yields CDR1 SGHRS and CDR2 YFSETQ. The CDR3 spans 13 residues. The CDR3 here is CASSFFPTGELFF. The CDR3, as DNA: TGCGCCAGCAGCTTTTTTCCTACCGGGGAGCTGTTTTTT.

This clonotype was seen many times. The chain carries TRBV14 and TRBJ1-1, with D hard to call. V was cut by 0 bases and J by 1 base, with 3 bases left in between. The CDR3 totals 13 residues. Germline lookup yields CDR1 SGHDN and CDR2 FVKESK. CDR3 sequence: CASSQDRNTEAFF. DNA of the CDR3: TGTGCCAGCAGCCAAGACAGGAACACTGAAGCTTTCTTT.

In this sample, this clonotype turned up many times. The chain joins TRBV20-1 to TRBJ1-1; D gene unclear. Germline CDR1 and CDR2: DFQATT and SNEGSKA (reference sequence). CDR3 length equals 12 residues. The V end lost 3 bases, the J end lost 0 bases, and 5 bases lay between the germline ends. The CDR3 bases are TGCAGTGCTAGGGGGATGAACACTGAAGCTTTCTTT. Translation gives CSARGMNTEAFF.

The sample holds many counts of this clonotype. CDR3 residues: CASSSSGGDTDTQYF. The CDR3 coding sequence is TGTGCCAGCAGCTCTAGCGGGGGCGACACAGATACGCAGTATTTT. The chain uses TRBV9 and TRBJ2-3, with 10 positions matching TRBD2. V lost 4 bases, J lost 2 bases, and 4 bases stayed unmatched. The CDR3 spans 15 residues. Germline V gives CDR1 SGDLS, CDR2 YYNGEE.

This clonotype was seen repeatedly, ten times or more. The chain recombines TRBV30 with TRBJ1-3; D call uncertain. The CDR3 covers 10 residues. Deletions cut 1 base from V and 5 bases from J, with 0 bases between. CDR1 GTSNPN and CDR2 SVGIG come from the germline V gene (reference sequence). The CDR3 region has the DNA TGTGCCTGGAGTGGAAACACCATATATTTT. It codes for CAWSGNTIYF.

This clonotype was seen a handful of times. The V call is TRBV25-1, the J call TRBJ2-5; possibly TRBD1 for D (5 bases). This CDR3 has 14 amino acids. CDR1 is MGHDK and CDR2 is SYGVNS in the germline V gene. V dropped 1 base and J dropped 3 bases, with 9 bases sitting between them. The CDR3 bases are TGTGCCAGCAGTGAATGGGGCAGGGAAGAGACCCAGTACTTC. It yields the protein CASSEWGREETQYF.

This clonotype was observed many times. This chain uses TRBV2 with TRBJ2-7; D unclear. Trimming pared 1 base from V and 0 bases from J, leaving 10 bases between. The CDR3 spans 15 residues. Germline CDR1 SNHLY, CDR2 FYNNEI. CDR3 protein: CASSEGVWSSYEQYF. In DNA form, the CDR3 reads TGTGCCAGCAGTGAAGGTGTCTGGAGCTCCTACGAGCAGTACTTC.